Presented here are 18 T cell receptor beta chains from one specimen sequenced in a study of human T cells and chemical hapten exposure. Each CDR3 protein gets one entry after TCRdb re-called the RACE reads with MiXCR. Of tens of thousands of distinct CDR3 sequences listed, more than 9% were seen once; the top ten hold about 8.9%. Time point described: pre-sensitization, week 0. This sample's treatment: therapeutic diphenylcyclopropenone sensitization with weekly scalp DPC. The sample consisted of whole blood, taken in connection with sensitization to the hapten diphenylcyclopropenone (DPC). Receptors originate from a man aged 35 to 55 with alopecia areata. Some clones in this sample may be carry-over from other donors' samples.

The chain carries TRBV7-9 and TRBJ2-1; 12 nucleotides line up with TRBD2. V trimming: 5 bases; J trimming: 6 bases; junction bases outside the gene matches: 14. The CDR3 loop spans 18 amino acids. Germline CDR1 SEHNR, CDR2 FQNEAQ (reference sequence). CDR3 sequence (DNA): TGTGCCAGCAGCGGGCAGACTAGCGGGAGAGGGGGTGGCAATGAGCAGTTCTTC. This codes for CASSGQTSGRGGGNEQFF.

Only a few counts were recorded for this clonotype. The CDR3 region is CASSPGTSGDNDEQYF. The CDR3 nucleotides are TGTGCCAGCTCACCCGGGACTAGTGGAGATAATGACGAGCAGTACTTC. The chain carries TRBV18 and TRBJ2-7; TRBD2 matches 8 bases. Germline trimming cut 3 bases from V and 5 bases from J; bases unmatched to any gene: 12. The CDR3 is made up of 16 amino acids. Germline V gene lookup returns CDR1 KGHSH and CDR2 LQKENI.

The CDR3 bases are TGTGCCAGCAGCGGGCGGAGGTGCTCCTACGAGCAGTACTTC. Translating gives CASSGRRCSYEQYF. The rearrangement uses TRBV21-1 and TRBJ2-7; the table's D call, TRBD1, was not checked against the DNA. TRBV21-1 is a known pseudogene. The CDR3 runs 14 residues.

This clonotype was observed at least ten times. The V gene is TRBV14, the J gene TRBJ2-1; 8 nucleotides align to TRBD1. This CDR3 comprises 14 residues. V gave up 0 bases and J gave up 15 bases; unmatched junction bases: 10. Germline CDR1 and CDR2: SGHDN and FVKESK. DNA for the CDR3: TGTGCCAGCAGCCAAGATAAGGCCGACAGGGGAGTGTTCTTC. It is translated as CASSQDKADRGVFF.

This clonotype came up a few times. For the CDR3, the DNA is TGTGCCAGCAGTTCCGGGACAGGGGGCAATCAGCCCCAGCATTTT. Translation: CASSSGTGGNQPQHF. The chain has TRBV28 and TRBJ1-5; 10 positions match TRBD1. There are 15 residues in the CDR3. Trimming removed 4 bases from V and 2 bases from J; junction bases left unmatched: 2. CDR1 MDHEN and CDR2 SYDVKM come from the germline V gene.

The chain combines TRBV7-2 with TRBJ2-3, with 7 bases matching TRBD1. This CDR3 is 18 amino acids long. Germline assignment: CDR1 SGHTA and CDR2 FQGNSA. Trimming at V came to 4 bases and at J to 3 bases, leaving 16 bases not matched to a gene. The CDR3 coding sequence is TGTGCCAGCAGCTCGAAATTAACAGGGGAATCTGGTACAGATACGCAGTATTTT. The encoded protein is CASSSKLTGESGTDTQYF.

The CDR3 protein is CASSDLDFVSYNEQFF. The CDR3 bases are TGTGCCAGCAGTGATTTAGACTTCGTCTCCTACAATGAGCAGTTCTTC. The chain is built from TRBV25-1 and TRBJ2-1, with D unresolved. The germline V and J ends were trimmed by 3 bases and 0 bases, with 12 bases remaining between them. The CDR3 is 16 residues long. Germline loops: CDR1 MGHDK, CDR2 SYGVNS.

In its sample, this clonotype was seen many times. The chain is built from TRBV9 and TRBJ2-1, with 12 bases that match TRBD2. CDR3 length: 17 amino acids. Germline lookup yields CDR1 SGDLS and CDR2 YYNGEE. V dropped 4 bases and J dropped 0; count of bases not matched to a gene: 5. The CDR3 region has the DNA TGTGCCAGCAGCTCAGGACTAGCGGGGAGCTCCTACAATGAGCAGTTCTTC. Amino acid sequence: CASSSGLAGSSYNEQFF.

The chain joins TRBV20-1 to TRBJ2-1, with 7 positions matching TRBD2. Germline CDR1 reads DFQATT; CDR2 reads SNEGSKA (reference sequence). V shed 0 bases, J shed 7 bases, and the junction held 9 bases outside the gene matches. This CDR3 contains 15 residues. Written as DNA, the CDR3 is TGCAGTGCTAGAGATCCCCAGCGGGGTGGGAATGAGCAGTTCTTC. The encoded protein is CSARDPQRGGNEQFF.

This clonotype came up a few times. The chain links TRBV27 to TRBJ2-7, with D unclear. There are 14 residues in the CDR3. Germline V gene data show CDR1 as MNHEY and CDR2 as SMNVEV (reference sequence). With 3 bases removed from V and 5 bases from J, the gap between germline ends came to 14 bases. CDR3 sequence reads: CASSFGILGNEQYF. The CDR3 DNA follows: TGTGCCAGCAGTTTTGGTATCTTGGGAAACGAGCAGTACTTC.

The chain joins TRBV4-3 to TRBJ2-3; either TRBD1 or TRBD2 may fit D (5 bases each). The CDR3 runs to 15 residues. V was shortened by 1 base and J by 2 bases, with 10 bases between the two germline ends. The V gene's germline CDR1 is LGHNA and CDR2 YSLEER. The CDR3 loop is CASSQGDGNTDTQYF. CDR3 sequence (DNA): TGCGCCAGCAGCCAAGGGGACGGAAACACAGATACGCAGTATTTT.

This clonotype was detected only a few times. The rearrangement links TRBV10-1 to TRBJ2-7; 8 nucleotides line up with TRBD1. This CDR3 spans 12 amino acids. The junction had 4 bases not matched to a gene; V was cut back by 6 bases and J by 6 bases. From germline, CDR1 is WNHNN and CDR2 SYGVQD (reference sequence). The CDR3 sequence is CASRDRDGEQYF. The DNA of the CDR3 is TGCGCCAGCAGGGACAGGGACGGCGAGCAGTACTTC.

This clonotype was found many times. The genes are TRBV3-1 and TRBJ2-1; possible D gene TRBD1, 6 bases. The CDR3 is made up of 12 amino acids. Germline CDR1 and CDR2: LGHDT and YNNKEL (reference sequence). V was cut by 5 bases and J by 10 bases, with 12 bases left in between. The CDR3 region has the DNA TGTGCCAGCAGCTCAGGGGTCCTGGAGCAGTTCTTC. It encodes CASSSGVLEQFF.

The chain uses TRBV28 and TRBJ2-3, with a possible D match to TRBD2 (5 bases). From germline, CDR1 is MDHEN and CDR2 SYDVKM. CDR3 length: 13 amino acids. V was pared by 7 bases and J by 3 bases, with 11 bases between. CDR3 DNA sequence: TGTGCCAGCACTAAGGCGGGTACAGATACGCAGTATTTT. Translated: CASTKAGTDTQYF.

This clonotype was picked up many times. V is TRBV14 and J is TRBJ2-1; a weak D match, TRBD2 (5 bases). The CDR3 extends over 15 amino acids. Germline V lookup: CDR1 SGHDN, CDR2 FVKESK. The V end was cut by 8 bases, the J end by 4 bases, with 18 bases between. The CDR3 DNA sequence: TGTGCCAGCGATGAGGGCGTTAGCCCTTACAATGAGCAGTTCTTC. It codes for CASDEGVSPYNEQFF.

This clonotype showed up just a few times. The chain couples TRBV3-1 to TRBJ1-2; D is possibly TRBD1 (6 bases). CDR3 length: 12 amino acids. V lost 5 bases and J lost 4, with 8 bases in between. CDR1 is LGHDT and CDR2 is YNNKEL in the germline V gene (reference sequence). CDR3 residues: CASSGQIYGYTF. The DNA of the CDR3 is TGTGCCAGCAGCGGACAGATCTATGGCTACACCTTC.

The V and J genes are TRBV7-2 and TRBJ2-7; D may be TRBD2 (5 bases). CDR1 is SGHTA, CDR2 FQGNSA, per germline. CDR3 size: 14 residues. V was cut by 1 base and J by 3 bases, with 10 bases left in between. In nucleotides, the CDR3 is TGTGCCAGCAGCTTAGAACTAGTCAACTACGAGCAGTACTTC. Amino acids: CASSLELVNYEQYF. Full variable domain (outside the CDR3, taken from reference TRBV7-2 and TRBJ2-7): GAGVSQSPSNKVTEKGKDVELRCDPISGHTALYWYRQSLGQGLEFLIYFQGNSAPDKSGLPSDRFSAERTGGSVSTLTIQRTQQEDSAVYLCASSLELVNYEQYFGPGTRLTVT.

Ten or more counts support this clonotype. The chain has TRBV18 and TRBJ2-3, with 14 positions matching TRBD2. Trimming cost V 3 bases and J 5 bases; bases outside gene matches: 7. Looked up from germline, CDR1 is KGHSH and CDR2 is LQKENI. The length of the CDR3 is 17 residues. CDR3 in DNA: TGTGCCAGCTCACCCCCTGGACTAGCGGGAGGCGAAGATACGCAGTATTTT. Translating it yields CASSPPGLAGGEDTQYF. Together with reference TRBV18 and TRBJ2-3, the CDR3 gives the full variable domain: NAGVMQNPRHLVRRRGQEARLRCSPMKGHSHVYWYRQLPEEGLKFMVYLQKENIIDESGMPKERFSAEFPKEGPSILRIQQVVRGDSAAYFCASSPPGLAGGEDTQYFGPGTRLTVL.